These 15 T cell receptor beta chains were all obtained from the same sample, sequenced in a study of T cell responses to AZD1222 COVID-19 vaccine. The assay was immunoSEQ multiplex PCR, and TCRdb's table has in-frame clones only and misses some. Of 90,000 to 150,000 clones in the sample, 75% to 90% were seen once. Sequencing used peripheral blood, obtained 28 days after the second AZD1222 dose. The receptor set was obtained from an adult who received the AZD1222 COVID-19 vaccine.

The chain recombines TRBV5-1 with TRBJ1-2; 11 bases fit TRBD1. Germline assignment: CDR1 SGHRS and CDR2 YFSETQ. V shed 0 bases and J 8 bases; nucleotides not matched to a gene: 6. This CDR3 is built from 15 residues. The CDR3 DNA reads TGCGCCAGCAGCTTGGTGGGACAGGGGGGTTCGGGCTACACCTTC. It codes for CASSLVGQGGSGYTF.

The chain couples TRBV19 to TRBJ2-7; perhaps TRBD1 as D (6 bases). Germline values: CDR1 LNHDA, CDR2 SQIVND (reference sequence). This CDR3 comprises 15 residues. With 4 bases removed from V and 0 bases from J, the gap between germline ends came to 13 bases. The CDR3 loop reads CASSKAGTISYEQYF. The CDR3 DNA sequence: TGTGCCAGTAGTAAAGCCGGGACAATCTCCTACGAGCAGTACTTC.

The chain couples TRBV6-2 or TRBV6-3 to TRBJ1-1; 7 bases align to TRBD1. The CDR3 is made up of 17 amino acids. In germline, CDR1 is MNHEY, CDR2 SVGEGT. J gave up 4 bases and V 0 bases, and 11 bases lay outside the gene matches. The DNA for the CDR3 is TGTGCCAGCAGTTACTCGCTTACCGACAGGGCCGGCACTGAAGCTTTCTTT. This encodes CASSYSLTDRAGTEAFF.

V is TRBV7-6 and J is TRBJ1-4; 7 bases line up with TRBD1. The V gene's germline CDR1 is SGHVS and CDR2 FNYEAQ. The trim removed 1 base at V and 12 bases at J, leaving 5 bases unmatched. The CDR3 is 13 residues long. The CDR3 sequence: CASSLGEQGELFF. DNA for the CDR3: TGTGCCAGCAGCTTAGGGGAGCAGGGGGAACTGTTTTTT. The whole variable domain, remainder taken from reference TRBV7-6 and TRBJ1-4, is GAGVSQSPRYKVTKRGQDVALRCDPISGHVSLYWYRQALGQGPEFLTYFNYEAQQDKSGLPNDRFSAERPEGSISTLTIQRTEQRDSAMYRCASSLGEQGELFFGSGTQLSVL.

The sample holds a few counts of this clone. This chain links TRBV5-1 with TRBJ2-7; D unclear. This CDR3 spans 12 amino acids. Germline assignment: CDR1 SGHRS and CDR2 YFSETQ. Trimming cost V 4 bases and J 6 bases, with 11 bases left between them. CDR3 region: CASSIGRGEQYF. The CDR3 DNA sequence: TGCGCCAGCAGCATCGGACGAGGCGAGCAGTACTTC.

The chain links TRBV19 to TRBJ1-5; D is ambiguous. The V gene's germline CDR1 is LNHDA and CDR2 SQIVND (reference sequence). Deletions cut 1 base from V and 4 bases from J, with 8 bases between. The CDR3 consists of 14 residues. CDR3 loop: CASSIVSGNQPQHF. CDR3 nucleotides: TGTGCCAGTAGTATAGTGAGCGGAAATCAGCCCCAGCATTTT. Full variable domain (missing parts from reference TRBV19 and TRBJ1-5): DGGITQSPKYLFRKEGQNVTLSCEQNLNHDAMYWYRQDPGQGLRLIYYSQIVNDFQKGDIAEGYSVSREKKESFPLTVTSAQKNPTAFYLCASSIVSGNQPQHFGDGTRLSIL.

V gene TRBV5-6 combines with J gene TRBJ2-7; TRBD2 matches at 7 bases. V lost 2 bases and J lost 6; bases outside the gene matches: 2. The CDR3 is 12 amino acids. Looked up from germline, CDR1 is SGHDT and CDR2 is YYEEEE. DNA for the CDR3: TGTGCCAGCAGCTTTCAGCGGGGCGAGCAGTACTTC. Amino acid sequence: CASSFQRGEQYF.

The V and J genes are TRBV24-1 and TRBJ1-2; D gene unclear. The CDR3 sequence is 12 residues long. Germline assignment: CDR1 KGHDR and CDR2 SFDVKD. Trimming removed 2 bases from V and 8 bases from J, with 8 bases in between. CDR3 in amino acids: CATSDSQRGYTF. CDR3 DNA sequence: TGTGCCACCAGTGATTCTCAAAGGGGCTACACCTTC.

The genes are TRBV11-3 and TRBJ2-2; no clear D. Germline V CDR1 and CDR2: SGHNT, YENEEA. This CDR3 is 13 amino acids long. Deletions cut 2 bases from V and 7 bases from J, with 8 bases between. CDR3 amino acids: CASSLSRNGELFF. CDR3 in DNA: TGTGCCAGCAGCTTATCTCGGAACGGGGAGCTGTTTTTT.

The chain is built from TRBV5-6 and TRBJ2-7, with D tentatively TRBD2 (5 bases). Germline CDR1 SGHDT, CDR2 YYEEEE. The CDR3 totals 13 residues. The V and J ends lost 1 base and 7 bases respectively, with 12 bases between them. As DNA, the CDR3 is TGTGCCAGCAGCTTGAACCGCCGCGGGGAGCAGTACTTC. Amino acids: CASSLNRRGEQYF.

The rearrangement uses TRBV19 and TRBJ1-5; D perhaps matches TRBD1 (5 bases). Germline V gene data show CDR1 as LNHDA and CDR2 as SQIVND (reference sequence). The V gene lost 2 bases and the J gene lost 7 bases, with 9 bases spanning the gap. The CDR3 has 13 amino acids. DNA for the CDR3: TGTGCCAGTAGTATATCAGGGCGGCAGCCCCAGCATTTT. Translated, it gives CASSISGRQPQHF.

The chain carries TRBV2 and TRBJ1-2, with D tentatively TRBD1 (5 bases). The CDR3 runs 13 residues. The germline V gene encodes CDR1 SNHLY and CDR2 FYNNEI. Between the trimmed V and J ends, which lost 8 bases and 13 bases, there was a span of 23 bases. The CDR3: CASRILGAAGSTF. Here the CDR3 DNA reads TGTGCCAGCCGGATCCTAGGGGCAGCAGGATCCACCTTC.

The rearrangement joins TRBV2 to TRBJ1-2; TRBD1 matches 8 bases. This CDR3 has 14 amino acids. After removal of 5 bases from V and 6 bases from J, the junction contained 8 bases not matched to a gene. Germline assignment: CDR1 SNHLY and CDR2 FYNNEI. The CDR3 reads CASSPFGQGDGYTF. The CDR3, as DNA: TGTGCCAGCAGTCCTTTCGGACAGGGCGATGGCTACACCTTC.

V usage is TRBV5-1 and J usage is TRBJ1-2; D remains unclear. Trimming pared 1 base from V and 6 bases from J, leaving 7 bases between. Per germline, CDR1 SGHRS and CDR2 YFSETQ. CDR3 length: 12 amino acids. CDR3 sequence (DNA): TGCGCCAGCAGCTTGTCCGGGGATGGCTACACCTTC. The encoded protein is CASSLSGDGYTF.

The chain combines TRBV6-5 with TRBJ2-1; D ambiguous. The germline V gene encodes CDR1 MNHEY and CDR2 SVGAGI. The V gene lost 1 base and the J gene lost 7 bases, with 17 bases spanning the gap. The CDR3 contains 16 residues. The CDR3 coding sequence is TGTGCCAGCAGTTACTACGGGCAGCCCCTTGTTAATGAGCAGTTCTTC. It encodes CASSYYGQPLVNEQFF.